This T cell receptor beta chain was documented in a study of early T cells in non-severe SARS-CoV-2 infection (TCRdb year 2021). Describing the broader study: TCR sequencing used bulk RNA from unsorted whole blood, so alpha and beta chains could not be paired. Study-level results and caveats: VDJdb matching was skewed toward anti-spike CD8 responses and likely underestimated virus-specific expansions, missing private and CD4 specificities.

The study was a case-control design nested within a healthcare worker cohort in London, UK, with weekly nasopharyngeal swab PCR tests and blood sampling. Healthcare workers were enrolled in the week of the UK lockdown, from 23 to 31 March 2020, and were followed every week for up to 16 weeks. As to this clonotype: It lacks a known antigen. The input lacks base qualities; no much larger clone sits a single base away.

The protocol used for the library was 5' RACE. The data were produced on a NextSeq 500. The TCR library protocol attached unique molecular identifiers to individual cDNA molecules to correct for sequencing error and PCR bias. Both TCR alpha and beta chains were sequenced, and tight co-correlation was observed between alpha and beta sequence abundances in each sample. The authors' analysis ran thus. Decombinator V4 was used to annotate TCR sequences for V gene, J gene and CDR3. Expanded TCRs were defined as changing significantly between any two time points under a Poisson model with p below 0.0001. TCR abundances were normalised to the total number of TCRs sequenced in each sample and reported as counts per million. A search of VDJdb, accessed on 1 November 2021, was run for TCRs annotated to CMV, EBV and SARS-CoV-2, with TCRs annotated for multiple antigens excluded. The raw public data were reprocessed by TCRdb itself: fastp quality trimming at Q25, MiXCR clonotype calling, in-frame beta chains only. Under each unique CDR3 protein, matching rows form one entry showing the most common genes and DNA. It is TCRdb's table, rather than the study itself, that gives the V and J calls and clone size. For this sample there are tens of thousands of distinct CDR3 sequences; around a tenth appear just once. Roughly 10% of the sample lies in the top ten.

This TCR was recovered from an adult who was a healthcare worker with PCR-confirmed SARS-CoV-2 infection or an uninfected control (not recorded which). The source material was whole blood.

DNA sequence: TGCGCCAGCAGCTCGACTGGGACTAGAGCCTACGAGCAGTACTTC. Protein translation: CASSSTGTRAYEQYF. This chain joins TRBV5-1 to TRBJ2-7; 8 central bases correspond to TRBD2. Trimming takes 3 bases off V and 2 bases off J; junction bases not matched to a gene: 7. CDR1 and CDR2 (SGHRS, YFSETQ) derive from the germline V gene. The CDR3 measures 15 amino acids from cysteine to phenylalanine. Only CDR3 DNA remains: 45 bases, in frame from the first base.